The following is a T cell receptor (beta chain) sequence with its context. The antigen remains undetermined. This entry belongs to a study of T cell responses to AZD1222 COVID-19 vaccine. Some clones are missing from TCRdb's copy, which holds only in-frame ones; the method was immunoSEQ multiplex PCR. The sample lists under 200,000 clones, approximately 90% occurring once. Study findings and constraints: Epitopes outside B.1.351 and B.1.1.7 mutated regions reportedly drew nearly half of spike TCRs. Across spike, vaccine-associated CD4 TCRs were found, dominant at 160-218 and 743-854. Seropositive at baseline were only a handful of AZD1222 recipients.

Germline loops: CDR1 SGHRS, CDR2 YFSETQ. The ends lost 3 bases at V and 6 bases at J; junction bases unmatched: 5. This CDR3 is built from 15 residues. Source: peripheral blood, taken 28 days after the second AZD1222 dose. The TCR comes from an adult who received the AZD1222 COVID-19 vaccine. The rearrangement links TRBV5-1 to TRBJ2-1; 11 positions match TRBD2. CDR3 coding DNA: TGCGCCAGCAGCTGGACTAGCGGGTTCGTCAATGAGCAGTTCTTC. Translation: CASSWTSGFVNEQFF.